What follows are 18 T cell receptor beta chains derived from one specimen sequenced in a study of blood T cell repertoires in COVID-19. Sequenced by immunoSEQ multiplex PCR; TCRdb stores in-frame clones only, minus some. This sample has approximately 140,000 clones, with roughly nine tenths found just once. The sample taken for sequencing was peripheral blood. The receptors were sampled from a woman aged 55-69 years with active or convalescent COVID-19.

The chain is built from TRBV6-5 and TRBJ1-2; TRBD1 agrees at 9 bases. Trimming removed 6 bases from V and 2 bases from J; junction bases left unmatched: 1. CDR3 length: 13 amino acids. Germline loops: CDR1 MNHEY, CDR2 SVGAGI. The CDR3 is CASSDRGNYGYTF. Here the CDR3 DNA reads TGTGCCAGCAGCGACAGGGGGAACTATGGCTACACCTTC.

The rearrangement uses TRBV6-1 and TRBJ2-2; no firm D call. V lost 3 bases, J lost 1 base, and 6 bases lay in between. The CDR3 runs to 14 residues. Germline assignment: CDR1 MNHNS and CDR2 SASEGT. This CDR3 is CASSDSGNTGELFF. The CDR3 DNA is TGTGCCAGCAGTGATAGTGGGAACACCGGGGAGCTGTTTTTT.

The genes are TRBV19 and TRBJ1-1, with 7 bases aligning to TRBD1. Losses at the gene ends were 10 bases for V and 5 bases for J; bases not matched to a gene: 10. Germline CDR1 and CDR2: LNHDA and SQIVND (reference sequence). The CDR3 is 13 residues long. CDR3 bases: TGTGCCACTAAGACAGGGTCTGCGACTGAAGCTTTCTTT. This codes for CATKTGSATEAFF.

The CDR3 reads CASTPMTANTGELFF. The CDR3 DNA is TGTGCCAGCACCCCTATGACAGCTAACACCGGGGAGCTGTTTTTT. The chain employs TRBV6-5 and TRBJ2-2, with D tentatively TRBD1 (5 bases). Germline-derived CDR1 and CDR2 are MNHEY and SVGAGI. The CDR3 covers 15 residues. The V and J ends lost 7 bases and 2 bases respectively, with 14 bases between them.

The chain combines TRBV6-5 with TRBJ1-1; 11 positions agree with TRBD1. Germline-derived CDR1 and CDR2 are MNHEY and SVGAGI. Germline trimming cut 6 bases from V and 4 bases from J; bases unmatched to any gene: 7. The CDR3 is made up of 15 amino acids. As DNA, the CDR3 is TGTGCCAGCAGCTCTCCGGGACAGGGGGTCACTGAAGCTTTCTTT. Translated, it gives CASSSPGQGVTEAFF.

V gene TRBV5-1 combines with J gene TRBJ2-3, with 16 bases aligning to TRBD2. Germline loops: CDR1 SGHRS, CDR2 YFSETQ. The CDR3 contains 16 residues. V lost 5 bases to trimming and J lost 6 bases; unmatched junction nucleotides: 6. The CDR3 nucleotides are TGCGCCAGCAGTTCGGGACTAGCGGGGGGGCCGGATACGCAGTATTTT. Translation gives CASSSGLAGGPDTQYF.

V and J are TRBV19 and TRBJ1-6, with 7 bases that match TRBD1. Per the germline V gene, CDR1 is LNHDA and CDR2 is SQIVND (reference sequence). J lost 7 bases, V lost 6 bases, and 6 bases had no gene match. The CDR3 extends over 14 amino acids. This CDR3 is CASRAGQLNSPLHF. The CDR3 DNA follows: TGTGCCAGTAGGGCGGGACAGCTAAATTCACCCCTCCACTTT.

The J gene is TRBJ2-7, the V gene TRBV11-2, with D possibly being TRBD1 (6 bases). V lost 1 base and J lost 7, with 14 bases in between. The germline V gene encodes CDR1 SGHAT and CDR2 FQNNGV. This CDR3 comprises 14 residues. CDR3 nucleotides: TGTGCCAGCAGCTTAGGGCTCGTAGGGGGAGAGCAGTACTTC. It codes for CASSLGLVGGEQYF.

J is TRBJ2-7 and V is TRBV6-5; 7 bases align to TRBD1. Trimming removed 6 bases from V and 3 bases from J; junction bases left unmatched: 8. CDR3 length: 14 amino acids. The V gene's germline CDR1 is MNHEY and CDR2 SVGAGI. CDR3 protein: CASSPDRSRYEQYF. The CDR3 nucleotides are TGTGCCAGCAGCCCGGACAGGTCCCGCTACGAGCAGTACTTC.

The chain is built from TRBV19 and TRBJ2-7; D possibly corresponds to TRBD1 (6 bases). Germline V gives CDR1 LNHDA, CDR2 SQIVND (reference sequence). With 3 bases removed from V and 3 bases from J, the gap between germline ends came to 12 bases. The CDR3 runs 14 residues. CDR3 bases: TGTGCCAGTAGTATGGCAGGGGCCATCTACGAGCAGTACTTC. Residues: CASSMAGAIYEQYF.

The rearrangement joins TRBV20-1 to TRBJ2-5, with D hard to call. CDR3 length: 11 residues. Germline V gene data show CDR1 as DFQATT and CDR2 as SNEGSKA (reference sequence). V was cut by 2 bases and J by 2 bases, with 3 bases left in between. CDR3 DNA sequence: TGCAGTGCTAGACAGCAAGAGACCCAGTACTTC. Translation gives CSARQQETQYF.

This chain uses TRBV10-3 with TRBJ1-1; 7 bases fit TRBD1. V shed 5 bases, J shed 4 bases, and the junction held 4 bases outside the gene matches. Germline values: CDR1 ENHRY, CDR2 SYGVKD. The CDR3 is 13 residues long. The CDR3 spells CAISNRGSTEAFF. The DNA for the CDR3 is TGTGCCATCAGTAACAGGGGTAGCACTGAAGCTTTCTTT.

The V call is TRBV5-1, the J call TRBJ2-3; 9 positions agree with TRBD1. Trimming removed 4 bases from V and 1 base from J; junction bases left unmatched: 7. Germline values: CDR1 SGHRS, CDR2 YFSETQ. This CDR3 is built from 16 residues. CDR3 region: CASSPGQGTGTDTQYF. CDR3 sequence (DNA): TGCGCCAGCAGCCCGGGACAGGGAACGGGCACAGATACGCAGTATTTT.

This rearrangement joins TRBV18 to TRBJ1-2, with no clear D. From germline, CDR1 is KGHSH and CDR2 LQKENI. The V gene lost 6 bases and the J gene lost 4 bases, with 15 bases spanning the gap. CDR3 length: 14 amino acids. In DNA, the CDR3 is TGTGCCAGCTCGCTGGGCGACGTCTTCTATGGCTACACCTTC. Translating gives CASSLGDVFYGYTF.

V usage is TRBV3-1 (or the pseudogene TRBV3-2) and J usage is TRBJ2-5, with TRBD2 matching 13 bases. Germline-derived CDR1 and CDR2 are LGHDT and YNNKEL (reference sequence). Trimming cost V 4 bases and J 1 base; bases outside gene matches: 3. The CDR3 length is 16 residues. CDR3 nucleotide sequence: TGTGCCAGCAGCCCCGGACTAGCGGGGGCCCAAGAGACCCAGTACTTC. As protein: CASSPGLAGAQETQYF.

This chain joins TRBV19 and TRBJ2-1; D not certain. Per the germline V gene, CDR1 is LNHDA and CDR2 is SQIVND (reference sequence). This CDR3 contains 14 residues. The ends were cut back, 1 base at V and 7 bases at J, with 11 bases in the middle. Here the CDR3 reads CASSIVVARNEQFF. The CDR3 DNA sequence: TGTGCCAGTAGTATAGTTGTTGCGAGGAATGAGCAGTTCTTC.

J is TRBJ1-5 and V is TRBV6-2 or TRBV6-3; the D is unclear. Germline V gives CDR1 MNHEY, CDR2 SVGEGT. This CDR3 is built from 11 residues. V was clipped by 2 bases and J by 7 bases, with 3 bases between them. CDR3 nucleotides: TGTGCCAGCAGTTACCCGCAGCCCCAGCATTTT. Its translation: CASSYPQPQHF.

The V call is TRBV5-8, the J call TRBJ1-4, with D possibly matching TRBD1 (5 bases). This CDR3 is built from 14 residues. CDR1 and CDR2 (germline): SGHTS, YDEGEE. V lost 0 bases, J lost 5 bases, and 8 bases lay in between. The CDR3, as DNA: TGTGCCAGCAGCTTGGGGTCAGGGAATGAAAAACTGTTTTTT. Its protein product is CASSLGSGNEKLFF.